A single sample gave rise to the 7 T cell receptor beta chains below, sequenced in a study of CD8+ T cells in alopecia areata. Extracted RNA was reverse transcribed into cDNA, the sequencing template. Sequenced by immunoSEQ multiplex PCR; TCRdb stores in-frame clones only, minus some. The sample shows 1,500 to 2,500 clones, none of them appearing just once. The sample taken for sequencing was lesional skin. These receptors were collected from a C3H/HeJ mouse with alopecia areata. As its MHC haplotype, the strain has H2-k.

In its sample, this clone ranks as medium-sized. The genes and germline here are from mouse. The CDR3 end falls 4 residues outside the read, so it is completed with the germline J gene. This rearrangement joins TRBV14 to TRBJ2-7; D is ambiguous. Germline CDR1 is SGHDT and CDR2 is FRDEAV. The CDR3 consists of 11 residues. The covered CDR3 bases are TGTGCCAGCAGTTTAACAGAT. It codes for CASSLTD. The whole CDR3 reads CASSLTDEQYF.

Sample share makes this clone medium-sized. Gene names and germline match the mouse. The read falls 4 residues short of the CDR3 end, and the missing part is taken from the germline J gene. V usage is TRBV13-1 and J usage is TRBJ2-1, with 12 nucleotides matching TRBD1. Trimming cost V 5 bases and J 6 bases; bases outside gene matches: 9. From germline, CDR1 is NSHNY and CDR2 SYGAGN. The CDR3 length is 16 residues. Partial CDR3 DNA: TGTGCCAGCAGCTCATCCGGGACAGGGGGCTTTGCT. Translated, it gives CASSSSGTGGFA. The whole CDR3 sequence is CASSSSGTGGFAEQFF.

There are many counts of this clone. Gene names refer to mouse genes. The CDR3 goes on 4 residues after the read ends, and that part is filled in from the germline J gene. The genes are TRBV13-2 and TRBJ1-2; TRBD1 matches 8 bases. Germline V gene data show CDR1 as NNHNN and CDR2 as SYGAGS (reference sequence). The CDR3 spans 14 residues. J lost 0 bases, V lost 2 bases, and 0 bases had no gene match. The CDR3 DNA, read in part, is TGTGCCAGCGGTGAGGGACAGGCAAACTCC. It specifies CASGEGQANS. The complete CDR3 reads CASGEGQANSDYTF.

By proportion, this clone is medium-sized. Germline and genes: mouse. The CDR3 end falls 4 residues outside the read, so it is completed with the germline J gene. The sample contains more than one DNA sequence encoding this CDR3. This chain connects TRBV19 to TRBJ2-7; the match to TRBD1 covers 11 bases. Trimming removed 5 bases from V and 0 bases from J; junction bases left unmatched: 10. This CDR3 has 17 amino acids. Germline-derived CDR1 and CDR2 are FNHDT and SITEND (reference sequence). CDR3 protein: CASRWADRGRTSYEQYF. The CDR3 DNA, read in part, is TGTGCCAGCAGGTGGGCGGACAGGGGGCGAACCTCCTAT.

The table lists this clone with many counts. Mouse germline and gene names are used. Sequencing ends 4 residues short of the CDR3 end; the germline J gene provides the rest. This chain joins TRBV13-3 and TRBJ2-7, with D perhaps matching TRBD1 (6 bases). V was pared by 2 bases and J by 1 base, with 10 bases between. Germline CDR1 reads NNHDY; CDR2 reads SYVADS. CDR3 length: 14 amino acids. The CDR3 sequence is CASSERQGSYEQYF. The CDR3 bases that were read are TGTGCCAGCAGTGAAAGGCAGGGGTCCTAT.

This clone was seen repeatedly, ten times or more. The genes are named according to mouse. The read ends 4 residues shy of where the CDR3 ends; the end is completed using the germline J gene. This sequence joins TRBV13-2 and TRBJ1-2; TRBD1 aligns across 7 bases. CDR3 length: 15 residues. The ends lost 0 bases at V and 2 bases at J; junction bases unmatched: 4. Germline V gene lookup returns CDR1 NNHNN and CDR2 SYGAGS (reference sequence). The DNA read from the CDR3 is TGTGCCAGCGGTGATGAGGGGGCGCACAACTCC. It encodes CASGDEGAHNS. Given in full, the CDR3 is CASGDEGAHNSDYTF.

This clone showed up many times. The genes and germline here are from mouse. The read finishes 4 residues shy of the CDR3 end, and the germline J gene is used to complete it. The V gene is TRBV17, the J gene TRBJ2-1; a possible D gene is TRBD1 (6 bases). The ends were cut back, 0 bases at V and 3 bases at J, with 9 bases in the middle. The V gene's germline CDR1 is MNHDT and CDR2 YYDKIL. The CDR3 is 15 amino acids. CDR3 loop: CASSREQGSYAEQFF. The DNA read from the CDR3 is TGTGCTAGCAGTAGAGAACAGGGTTCCTATGCT.